The subject of this entry is one TCR beta chain. The data belong to a study of blood T cells in healthy people across ages. A second roughly 6 to 12 cycle PCR used barcoded and J-beta primers. TCRdb processed the 5' RACE reads anew with MiXCR; each CDR3 protein has one entry. Of hundreds of thousands of distinct CDR3 sequences in the sample, around 54% are singletons; the top ten hold approximately 40%. Germline loops: CDR1 MGHRA, CDR2 YSYEKL. The V end was cut by 4 bases, the J end by 8 bases, with 12 bases between. The CDR3 spans 13 residues. The sequence was obtained from a man between 60 and 75 years old in good health. The chain has TRBV4-1 and TRBJ2-1, with a possible D match to TRBD2 (5 bases). Sequencing was done on a sample of blood. Here the CDR3 reads CASSLREGDEQFF. The CDR3 nucleotides are TGCGCCAGCAGCCTGCGCGAGGGCGATGAGCAGTTCTTC.